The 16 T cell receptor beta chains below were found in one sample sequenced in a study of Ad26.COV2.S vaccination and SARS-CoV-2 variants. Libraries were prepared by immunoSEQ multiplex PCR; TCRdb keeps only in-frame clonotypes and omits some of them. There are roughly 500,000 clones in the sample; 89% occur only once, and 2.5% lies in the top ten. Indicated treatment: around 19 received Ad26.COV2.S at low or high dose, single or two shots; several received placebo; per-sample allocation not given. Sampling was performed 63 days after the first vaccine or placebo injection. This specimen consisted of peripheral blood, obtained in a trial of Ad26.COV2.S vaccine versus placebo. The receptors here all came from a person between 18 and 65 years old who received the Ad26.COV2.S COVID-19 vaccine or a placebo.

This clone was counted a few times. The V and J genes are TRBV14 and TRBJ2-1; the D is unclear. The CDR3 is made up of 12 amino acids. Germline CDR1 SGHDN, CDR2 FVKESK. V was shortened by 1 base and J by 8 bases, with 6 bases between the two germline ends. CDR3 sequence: CASSQVGHEQFF. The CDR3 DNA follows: TGTGCCAGCAGCCAAGTCGGTCATGAGCAGTTCTTC.

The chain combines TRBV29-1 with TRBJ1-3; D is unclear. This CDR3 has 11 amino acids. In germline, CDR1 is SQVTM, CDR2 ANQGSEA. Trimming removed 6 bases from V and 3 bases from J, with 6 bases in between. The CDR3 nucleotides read TGCAGCGTACTGCTTGGAAACACCATATATTTT. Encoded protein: CSVLLGNTIYF.

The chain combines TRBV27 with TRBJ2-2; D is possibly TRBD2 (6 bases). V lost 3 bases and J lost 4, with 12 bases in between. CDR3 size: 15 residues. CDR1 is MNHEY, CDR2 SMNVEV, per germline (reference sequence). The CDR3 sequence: CASSFYGTRTGELFF. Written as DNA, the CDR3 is TGTGCCAGCAGTTTTTATGGGACTCGCACCGGGGAGCTGTTTTTT.

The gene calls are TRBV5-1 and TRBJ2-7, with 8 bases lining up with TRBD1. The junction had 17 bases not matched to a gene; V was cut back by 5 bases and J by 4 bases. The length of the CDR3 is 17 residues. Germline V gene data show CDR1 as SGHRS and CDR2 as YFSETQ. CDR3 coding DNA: TGCGCCAGCAGAACGAGATCGGGACAGGAAATGGAATACGAGCAGTACTTC. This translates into CASRTRSGQEMEYEQYF.

CDR3 in amino acids: CASSIRRDRGRGDQPQHF. As DNA, the CDR3 is TGTGCCAGTAGTATAAGGAGGGACAGGGGTAGGGGAGATCAGCCCCAGCATTTT. The chain carries TRBV19 and TRBJ1-5; 10 nucleotides agree with TRBD1. Trimming took 2 bases from V and 5 from J; bases not matched to a gene: 12. The germline V gene encodes CDR1 LNHDA and CDR2 SQIVND (reference sequence). The CDR3 sequence is 18 residues long. Complete variable domain (other parts from reference TRBV19 and TRBJ1-5): DGGITQSPKYLFRKEGQNVTLSCEQNLNHDAMYWYRQDPGQGLRLIYYSQIVNDFQKGDIAEGYSVSREKKESFPLTVTSAQKNPTAFYLCASSIRRDRGRGDQPQHFGDGTRLSIL.

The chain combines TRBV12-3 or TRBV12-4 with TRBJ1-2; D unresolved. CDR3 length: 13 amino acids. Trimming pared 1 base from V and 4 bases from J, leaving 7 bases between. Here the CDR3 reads CASSLERIYGYTF. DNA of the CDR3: TGTGCCAGCAGTTTAGAAAGGATCTATGGCTACACCTTC.

The CDR3 is CASSQVEGGAYEKLFF. In nucleotides, the CDR3 is TGCGCCAGCAGCCAAGTGGAGGGGGGGGCTTATGAAAAACTGTTTTTT. The chain combines TRBV4-1 with TRBJ1-4, with a tentative D call TRBD1 (6 bases). Trimming removed 1 base at V and 6 bases at J, with 15 bases between. This CDR3 spans 16 amino acids. In germline, CDR1 is MGHRA, CDR2 YSYEKL.

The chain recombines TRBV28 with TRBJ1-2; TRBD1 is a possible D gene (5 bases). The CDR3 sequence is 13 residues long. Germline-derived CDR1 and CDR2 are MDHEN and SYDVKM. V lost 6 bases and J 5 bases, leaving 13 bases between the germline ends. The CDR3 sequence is CASSQDIKYGYTF. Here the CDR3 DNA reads TGTGCCAGCAGCCAGGACATAAAGTATGGCTACACCTTC.

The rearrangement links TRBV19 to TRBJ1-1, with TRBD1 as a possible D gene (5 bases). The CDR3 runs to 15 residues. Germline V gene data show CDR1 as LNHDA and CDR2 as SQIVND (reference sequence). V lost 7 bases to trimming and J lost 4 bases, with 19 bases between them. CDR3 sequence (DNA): TGTGCCAGTACCTGGGACCTCACGGGGTCCACTGAAGCTTTCTTT. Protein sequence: CASTWDLTGSTEAFF.

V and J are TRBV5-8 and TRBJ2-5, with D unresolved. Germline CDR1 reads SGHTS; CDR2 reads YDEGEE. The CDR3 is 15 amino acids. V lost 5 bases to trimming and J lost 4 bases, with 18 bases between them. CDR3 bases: TGTGCCAGCAGTGGTGGGTGGGCACGAATAGAGACCCAGTACTTC. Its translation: CASSGGWARIETQYF.

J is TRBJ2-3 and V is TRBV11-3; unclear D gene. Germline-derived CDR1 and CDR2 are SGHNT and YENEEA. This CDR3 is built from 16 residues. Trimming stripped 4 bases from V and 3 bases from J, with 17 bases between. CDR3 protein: CASSSYLPYITDTQYF. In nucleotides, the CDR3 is TGTGCCAGCAGCTCATACCTTCCATACATTACAGATACGCAGTATTTT.

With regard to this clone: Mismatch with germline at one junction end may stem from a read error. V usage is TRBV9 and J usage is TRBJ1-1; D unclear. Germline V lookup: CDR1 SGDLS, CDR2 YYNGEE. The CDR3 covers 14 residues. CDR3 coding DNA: TGTGCCAGTAGCGTAGACGTCAGAGGCACTGAAGCTTTCTTT. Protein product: CASSVDVRGTEAFF.

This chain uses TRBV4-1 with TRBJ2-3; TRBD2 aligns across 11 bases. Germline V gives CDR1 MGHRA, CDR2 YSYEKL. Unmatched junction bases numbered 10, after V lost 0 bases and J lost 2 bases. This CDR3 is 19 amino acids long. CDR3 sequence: CASSQDRVTSGAYTDTQYF. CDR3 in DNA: TGCGCCAGCAGCCAAGATCGGGTGACTAGCGGGGCCTACACAGATACGCAGTATTTT.

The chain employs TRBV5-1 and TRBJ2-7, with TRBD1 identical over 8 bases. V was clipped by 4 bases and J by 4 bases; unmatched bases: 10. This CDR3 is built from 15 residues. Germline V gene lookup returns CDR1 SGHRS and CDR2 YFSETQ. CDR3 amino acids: CASSPGTGVLYEQYF. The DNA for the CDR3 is TGCGCCAGCAGCCCGGGGACAGGTGTCCTATACGAGCAGTACTTC.

CDR3: CASSQDGTGNQPQHF. Written as DNA, the CDR3 is TGCGCCAGCAGCCAAGATGGGACGGGCAATCAGCCCCAGCATTTT. The chain uses TRBV4-1 and TRBJ1-5, with D possibly TRBD1 on 5 matching bases. Germline assignment: CDR1 MGHRA and CDR2 YSYEKL. The V and J ends lost 0 bases and 2 bases respectively, with 8 bases between them. This CDR3 is 15 amino acids long.

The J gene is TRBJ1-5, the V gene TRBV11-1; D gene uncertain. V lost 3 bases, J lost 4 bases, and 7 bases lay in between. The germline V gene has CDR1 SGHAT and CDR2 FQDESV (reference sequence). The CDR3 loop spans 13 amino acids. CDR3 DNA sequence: TGTGCCAGCAGCTTTTCTCTAAATCAGCCCCAGCATTTT. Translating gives CASSFSLNQPQHF.